The 26 T cell receptor beta chains listed next were all sequenced from one sample in a study of T cell repertoires in cytomegalovirus infection. TCRdb fed the reads into MiXCR, producing one record per CDR3 protein. The table shows about 450,000 distinct CDR3 sequences, with about 33% occurring only once. Specimen: PBMCs. Source of these receptors: a human donor in good health (CMV status not recorded). Some clones in this sample may be carry-over from other donors' samples.

A note on this clonotype: At one of its ends the junction is not consistent with the germline gene, which may arise from a read error. The chain links TRBV19 to TRBJ2-7, with a tentative D call TRBD2 (7 bases). This CDR3 region has 14 residues. CDR1 LNHDA and CDR2 SQIVND come from the germline V gene (reference sequence). CDR3 amino acids: CDSSYGGQIYEQYF. The CDR3 DNA reads TGTGACAGTAGCTACGGGGGGCAGATCTACGAGCAGTACTTC. Complete variable domain (other parts from reference TRBV19 and TRBJ2-7): DGGITQSPKYLFRKEGQNVTLSCEQNLNHDAMYWYRQDPGQGLRLIYYSQIVNDFQKGDIAEGYSVSREKKESFPLTVTSAQKNPTAFYLCDSSYGGQIYEQYFGPGTRLTVT.

The CDR3 nucleotides read TGTGCCAGCAATCCGAGGAACCATCAGCCCCAGCATTTT. Amino acids: CASNPRNHQPQHF. V is TRBV28 and J is TRBJ1-5; D ambiguous. This CDR3 has 13 amino acids. The V gene's germline CDR1 is MDHEN and CDR2 SYDVKM. Deletions cut 7 bases from V and 5 bases from J, with 12 bases between.

This clonotype appeared many times. V usage is TRBV7-2 and J usage is TRBJ2-3; TRBD2 agrees at 10 bases. The CDR3 contains 15 residues. Per the germline V gene, CDR1 is SGHTA and CDR2 is FQGNSA. The V and J ends lost 2 bases and 5 bases, in that order; junction bases with no gene match: 4. The CDR3 DNA is TGTGCCAGCAGCTTAACAGCGGGGGGGGGAGATACGCAGTATTTT. This sequence encodes CASSLTAGGGDTQYF.

The gene calls are TRBV20-1 and TRBJ2-1; a possible D gene is TRBD2 (7 bases). Germline V gene data show CDR1 as DFQATT and CDR2 as SNEGSKA (reference sequence). CDR3 size: 15 residues. CDR3 sequence reads: CGVGGGGGSYNEQFF. CDR3 coding DNA: TGCGGTGTGGGGGGGGGGGGCGGCTCCTACAATGAGCAGTTCTTC.

The rearrangement joins TRBV2 to TRBJ2-3, with a weak D call TRBD2 (6 bases). CDR1 SNHLY and CDR2 FYNNEI come from the germline V gene. This CDR3 region has 12 residues. The V and J ends lost 7 bases and 4 bases respectively, with 9 bases between them. In nucleotides, the CDR3 is TGTGCCAGCAAAGCTAGCGCAGATACGCAGTATTTT. Translating gives CASKASADTQYF.

Regarding this clonotype: Likely a read error: the CDR3 ends without its conserved phenylalanine or tryptophan. The limits of the CDR3 on the DNA are not certain, so only TCRdb's listed CDR3 is given. The rearrangement joins TRBV7-6 to TRBJ1-5; the tabulated D call, TRBD1, remains unverified against the DNA. The CDR3 has 15 residues if both end residues are counted. Germline CDR1 reads SGHVS; CDR2 reads FNYEAQ. The CDR3 loop is CASSTGTEGNQPQPL.

This clonotype has more than one count but fewer than ten. The chain uses TRBV20-1 and TRBJ2-2; TRBD2 matches 10 bases. CDR3 length: 16 residues. Germline V gene lookup returns CDR1 DFQATT and CDR2 SNEGSKA (reference sequence). J lost 3 bases, V lost 1 base, and 5 bases had no gene match. The CDR3 DNA is TGCAGTGCTAGAGGCACTAGCGGGGCATACACCGGGGAGCTGTTTTTT. This codes for CSARGTSGAYTGELFF.

V and J are TRBV5-1 and TRBJ1-6; D possibly corresponds to TRBD1 (6 bases). This CDR3 contains 16 residues. Looked up from germline, CDR1 is SGHRS and CDR2 is YFSETQ. V shed 4 bases and J shed 3 bases, with 14 bases lying between them. The CDR3, as DNA: TGCGCCAGCAGCCCAACCTCGACAGGCTATAATTCACCCCTCCACTTT. This gives the protein CASSPTSTGYNSPLHF.

This clonotype was counted a few times. The chain recombines TRBV7-6 with TRBJ2-2, with 9 nucleotides matching TRBD1. Germline values: CDR1 SGHVS, CDR2 FNYEAQ. Unmatched junction bases numbered 6, after V lost 0 bases and J lost 7 bases. The CDR3 is 16 amino acids. CDR3 sequence reads: CASSLAGTGKVGELFF. CDR3 sequence (DNA): TGTGCCAGCAGCTTAGCCGGGACAGGGAAGGTCGGGGAGCTGTTTTTT. Variable domain in full (rest from reference TRBV7-6 and TRBJ2-2): GAGVSQSPRYKVTKRGQDVALRCDPISGHVSLYWYRQALGQGPEFLTYFNYEAQQDKSGLPNDRFSAERPEGSISTLTIQRTEQRDSAMYRCASSLAGTGKVGELFFGEGSRLTVL.

This clonotype has more than one count but fewer than ten. V usage is TRBV12-3 or TRBV12-4 and J usage is TRBJ1-1; unclear D gene. The germline V and J ends were trimmed by 1 base and 4 bases, with 13 bases remaining between them. The CDR3 has 15 residues. DNA of the CDR3: TGTGCCAGCAGTTTAGTATTAGGGAAAGGCACTGAAGCTTTCTTT. It yields the protein CASSLVLGKGTEAFF.

This clonotype was seen a few times. The chain joins TRBV12-5 to TRBJ1-1; D is ambiguous. Germline V gives CDR1 LGHNT, CDR2 FRNRAP. This CDR3 has 13 residues. V was trimmed by 1 base and J by 2 bases, leaving 5 bases between them. The CDR3 DNA follows: TGTGCTAGTGGTTTGGAATACAACACTGAAGCTTTCTTT. The encoded protein is CASGLEYNTEAFF.

The chain carries TRBV7-2 and TRBJ1-6, with D perhaps TRBD1 (5 bases). V was cut by 3 bases and J by 7 bases, with 10 bases left in between. The germline V gene encodes CDR1 SGHTA and CDR2 FQGNSA. The CDR3 loop spans 14 amino acids. The DNA for the CDR3 is TGTGCCAGCAGCTTTTGGGGGGTGAATTCACCCCTCCACTTT. Translation: CASSFWGVNSPLHF.

Points on this clonotype: At one end, the junction sequence differs from germline, possibly due to a read error. This chain connects TRBV7-2 to TRBJ2-3; D unclear. Germline assignment: CDR1 SGHTA and CDR2 FQGNSA. The CDR3 has 13 residues. The CDR3 is CASSLDGTATKYF. The CDR3 region has the DNA TGTGCCAGCAGCTTAGACGGCACAGCTACGAAGTATTTT.

The chain recombines TRBV4-1 with TRBJ2-3; tentatively, D is TRBD2 (5 bases). Germline V gene lookup returns CDR1 MGHRA and CDR2 YSYEKL. The ends were cut back, 1 base at V and 1 base at J, with 15 bases in the middle. This CDR3 has 17 amino acids. As DNA, the CDR3 is TGCGCCAGCAGCCAAGTTCTCCCAGCGGCCGGCACAGATACGCAGTATTTT. Amino acid sequence: CASSQVLPAAGTDTQYF.

The gene calls are TRBV12-3 or TRBV12-4 and TRBJ2-1; either TRBD1 or TRBD2 may fit D (5 bases each). V dropped 3 bases and J dropped 9 bases, with 9 bases sitting between them. CDR3 length: 12 amino acids. The CDR3 coding sequence is TGTGCCAGCAGTTTCCAGGGAGCTGAGCAGTTCTTC. Residues: CASSFQGAEQFF.

This chain connects TRBV7-6 to TRBJ2-3; possible D gene TRBD1, 5 bases. The CDR3 loop spans 16 amino acids. V lost 1 base and J lost 2, with 13 bases in between. Germline CDR1 is SGHVS and CDR2 is FNYEAQ. CDR3 sequence (DNA): TGTGCCAGCAGCTTAGGGGGCAATAGCCACACAGATACGCAGTATTTT. This encodes CASSLGGNSHTDTQYF.

The chain employs TRBV28 and TRBJ2-4, with D perhaps matching TRBD2 (5 bases). CDR3 size: 14 residues. Germline V lookup: CDR1 MDHEN, CDR2 SYDVKM. Trimming cost V 8 bases and J 4 bases, with 15 bases left between them. CDR3 nucleotide sequence: TGTGCCAGCGGGGTGGCGGGCACAAAAAACATTCAGTACTTC. It translates to CASGVAGTKNIQYF. The entire variable domain, with the rest obtained from reference TRBV28 and TRBJ2-4, is as follows: DVKVTQSSRYLVKRTGEKVFLECVQDMDHENMFWYRQDPGLGLRLIYFSYDVKMKEKGDIPEGYSVSREKKERFSLILESASTNQTSMYLCASGVAGTKNIQYFGAGTRLSVL.

V and J are TRBV12-3 or TRBV12-4 and TRBJ1-2; D might be TRBD1 (5 bases). The CDR3 is made up of 16 amino acids. Trimming stripped 2 bases from V and 2 bases from J, with 15 bases between. As DNA, the CDR3 is TGTGCCAGCAGTTTAAATGAGGGGCGACTAAACTATGGCTACACCTTC. This gives the protein CASSLNEGRLNYGYTF.

This clonotype was recorded many times. V usage is TRBV24-1 and J usage is TRBJ2-1, with unresolved D. Germline V lookup: CDR1 KGHDR, CDR2 SFDVKD. The CDR3 covers 14 residues. V dropped 1 base and J dropped 0 bases, with 3 bases sitting between them. CDR3 coding DNA: TGTGCCACCAGTGATTTAAGCTCCTACAATGAGCAGTTCTTC. Amino acids: CATSDLSSYNEQFF.

CDR3 in amino acids: CASSWARDRNYGYTF. The CDR3 region has the DNA TGTGCCAGCAGCTGGGCCAGAGACAGAAACTATGGCTACACCTTC. The V call is TRBV12-3 or TRBV12-4, the J call TRBJ1-2; a weak D match, TRBD1 (5 bases). Between the trimmed V and J ends, which lost 6 bases and 2 bases, there was a span of 16 bases. This CDR3 is 15 amino acids long.

The count of this clonotype is one. The chain carries TRBV6-2 or TRBV6-3 and TRBJ2-1, with D unresolved. CDR1 MNHEY and CDR2 SVGEGT come from the germline V gene. The germline V and J ends were trimmed by 0 bases and 7 bases, with 16 bases remaining between them. CDR3 length equals 16 residues. This chain's CDR3 is CASSYSVGPPPNEQFF. Here the CDR3 DNA reads TGTGCCAGCAGTTACTCGGTCGGGCCCCCCCCGAATGAGCAGTTCTTC.

This clonotype occurred a few times. V gene TRBV6-6 combines with J gene TRBJ1-5, with 9 positions matching TRBD1. The CDR3 spans 19 residues. J gave up 1 base and V 6 bases, and 16 bases lay outside the gene matches. Germline values: CDR1 MNHNY, CDR2 SVGAGI (reference sequence). CDR3 DNA: TGTGCCAGCAGCCGCAAAGTCCCGGGACAGGGCAGGAGCAATCAGCCCCAGCATTTT. Its protein product is CASSRKVPGQGRSNQPQHF.

The genes are TRBV10-3 and TRBJ2-7; 7 bases agree with TRBD1. With V trimmed by 4 bases and J by 5 bases, 2 bases remained unmatched. Per the germline V gene, CDR1 is ENHRY and CDR2 is SYGVKD. The CDR3 runs to 12 residues. In nucleotides, the CDR3 is TGTGCCATCAGTGGGACAGGTCACGAGCAGTACTTC. It codes for CAISGTGHEQYF.

This clonotype was seen repeatedly, ten times or more. The chain has TRBV10-2 and TRBJ2-5; D may be TRBD1 (6 bases). The CDR3 consists of 13 residues. V lost 7 bases and J lost 1, with 10 bases in between. The germline V gene has CDR1 WSHSY and CDR2 SAAADI. The DNA of the CDR3 is TGCGCCAGCAACCAGGGGATCCAAGAGACCCAGTACTTC. Translation: CASNQGIQETQYF.

About this clonotype: This sequence may be a read error, since a much larger clone differs from it by one base. The chain employs TRBV6-8 and TRBJ2-7; D remains ambiguous. The V gene's germline CDR1 is MNHGY and CDR2 SAAAGT. Trimming removed 4 bases at V and 2 bases at J, with 12 bases between. CDR3 length: 14 amino acids. The CDR3: CASSSGPVTYEQYF. The CDR3 nucleotides are TGTGCCAGCAGTTCCGGACCCGTGACCTACGAGCAGTACTTC.

This clonotype appeared a few times. V is TRBV5-4 and J is TRBJ1-6; D unclear. This CDR3 contains 15 residues. Trimming stripped 0 bases from V and 2 bases from J, with 6 bases between. CDR1 and CDR2 from the germline V gene are SGHNT and YYREEE (reference sequence). The CDR3 region has the DNA TGTGCCAGCAGCTTGGCCGGGACCTATAATTCACCCCTCCACTTT. It yields the protein CASSLAGTYNSPLHF.